The clone carrying this T cell receptor (beta chain) was picked up many times. At the DNA level, this CDR3 is encoded by other sequences in the same sample as well. This entry is derived from a study of shared clonotypes between healthy human individuals. The data were produced by immunoSEQ multiplex PCR, yet TCRdb's version contains in-frame clones alone and is incomplete. This table has about 1 million clones, roughly 80% appearing once. This CDR3 comprises 12 residues. The V end lost 0 bases, the J end lost 7 bases, and 4 bases lay between the germline ends. Germline CDR1 reads LNHNV; CDR2 reads YYDKDF (reference sequence).

Sequenced sample: memory CD4+ T cells sorted from blood. Indicated subset: CD45RA-negative fraction. This receptor was obtained from a man aged 18 to 29 in good health. The chain carries TRBV15 and TRBJ1-5, with no clear D. The CDR3 is CATSRDTQPQHF. The CDR3 coding sequence is TGTGCCACCAGCAGAGATACACAGCCCCAGCATTTT.